Included here is one TCR beta chain sequence, with context. The data belong to a study of blood T cell repertoires in COVID-19. Study-wide context: Both acute and convalescent COVID-19 samples were obtained from the United States, Italy and Spain.

Measured with immunoSEQ multiplex PCR; TCRdb has only the in-frame clones, and not every one. The table includes some 190,000 clones, roughly 84% detected once. J lost 1 base, V lost 4 bases, and 7 bases had no gene match. Germline V CDR1 and CDR2: KGHSH, LQKENI. The CDR3 extends over 16 amino acids. The clonotype was recovered from a woman aged 25 to 39 who had been exposed to COVID-19. Sequencing was done on a sample of PBMCs or T cells enriched from blood (not recorded which). V is TRBV18 and J is TRBJ2-4; TRBD1 aligns across 7 bases. CDR3 amino acids: CASSQGAAMAKNIQYF. CDR3 nucleotides: TGTGCCAGCTCACAGGGGGCGGCTATGGCCAAAAACATTCAGTACTTC. The complete variable domain, with remaining parts taken from reference TRBV18 and TRBJ2-4, reads NAGVMQNPRHLVRRRGQEARLRCSPMKGHSHVYWYRQLPEEGLKFMVYLQKENIIDESGMPKERFSAEFPKEGPSILRIQQVVRGDSAAYFCASSQGAAMAKNIQYFGAGTRLSVL.